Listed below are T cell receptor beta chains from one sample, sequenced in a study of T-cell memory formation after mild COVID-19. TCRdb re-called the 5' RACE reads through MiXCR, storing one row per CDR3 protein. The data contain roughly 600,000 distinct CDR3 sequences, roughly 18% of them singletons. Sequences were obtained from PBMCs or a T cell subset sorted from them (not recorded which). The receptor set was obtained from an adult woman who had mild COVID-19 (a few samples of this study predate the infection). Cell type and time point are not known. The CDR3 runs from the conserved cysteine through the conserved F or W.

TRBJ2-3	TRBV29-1	CSVGGLAVVADTQYF
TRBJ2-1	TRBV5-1	CASTAAGWTDEQFF
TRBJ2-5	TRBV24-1	CATSDPGVGETQYF
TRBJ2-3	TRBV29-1	CSVEMGADTQYF
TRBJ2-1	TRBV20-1	CSARYHRDHEQFF
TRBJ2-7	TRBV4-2	CASSQGSGDYEQYF
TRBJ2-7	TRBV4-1	CASSQPGQGLYEQYF
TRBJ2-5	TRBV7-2	CASSTWGQTSQETQYF
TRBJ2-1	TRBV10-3	CAISPRQGGDEQFF
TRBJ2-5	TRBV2	CASSTGQGQQETQYF
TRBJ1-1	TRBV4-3	CASSQSRTEAFF
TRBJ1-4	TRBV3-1	CASSWSATNEKLFF
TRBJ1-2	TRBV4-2	CASSQSHDAAGVYGYTF
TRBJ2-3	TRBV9	CASSVGRPPNTQYF
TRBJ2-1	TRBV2	CASSRDDDEQFF
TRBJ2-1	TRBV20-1	CSARDRTSGLYNEQFF
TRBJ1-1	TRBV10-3	CAISESMTANTEAFF
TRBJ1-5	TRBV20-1	CSARDRDRGYSNQPQHF
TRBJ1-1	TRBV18	CASSPSGGITEAFF
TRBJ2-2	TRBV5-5	CASADDAERITGELFF
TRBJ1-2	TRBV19	CATSGQGARGGYTF
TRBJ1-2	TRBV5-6	CASSTSGGAGYGYTF
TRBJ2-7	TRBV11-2	CASRTGIYEQYF
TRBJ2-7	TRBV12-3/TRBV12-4	CASRRDRVSEQYF
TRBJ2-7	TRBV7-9	CASSQWGLAGSSYEQYF
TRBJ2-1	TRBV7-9	CASIYLGLAADNEQFF
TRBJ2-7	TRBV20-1	CSATGQEYYEQYF
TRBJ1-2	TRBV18	CASSPPGQGHYGYTF
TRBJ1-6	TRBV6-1	CASQGDLYNSPLHF
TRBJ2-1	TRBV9	CASSVVAGLDNEQFF
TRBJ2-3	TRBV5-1	CASSSAHGQGTDTQYF
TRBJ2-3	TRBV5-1	CASSSTSGVDTQYF
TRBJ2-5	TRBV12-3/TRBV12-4	CASSQNKGQETQYF
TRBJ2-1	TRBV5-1	CASSPTHGEQFF
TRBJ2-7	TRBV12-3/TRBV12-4	CASSPSSGNAQYF
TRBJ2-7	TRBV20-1	CSARNRDRYEQYF
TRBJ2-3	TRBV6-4	CASSSRSGEGDTQYF
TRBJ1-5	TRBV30	CAWSWGGNQPQHF
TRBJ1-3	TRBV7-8	CASRKWRSSGNTIYF
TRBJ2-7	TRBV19	CASSRASNYEQYF
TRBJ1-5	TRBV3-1	CDSSQGDLSNQPQHF
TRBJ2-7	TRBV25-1	CASSGTAPSEQYF
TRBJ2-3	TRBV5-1	CASSLPLLAESTDTQYF
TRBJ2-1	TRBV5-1	CASRPELAGGYNEQFF
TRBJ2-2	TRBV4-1	CASSQEGGPPEGGELFF
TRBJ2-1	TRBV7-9	CASSFSTSGPSLNEQFF
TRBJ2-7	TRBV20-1	CSAREAVSYEQYF
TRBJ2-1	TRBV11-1	CASSLGGTYYNEQFF
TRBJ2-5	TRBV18	CASSPPAGEETQYF